A selection of T cell receptor beta chains follows, all from one sample in a study of cytomegalovirus exposure and HLA in healthy donors. Only in-frame clones appear in the TCRdb table, and some are missing; sequencing was by immunoSEQ multiplex PCR. The sample contains some 120,000 clones, approximately 70% of which appear only once. The material sequenced was PBMCs. These TCRs come from a man aged 30 to 39 in good health and CMV-seropositive. Both conserved end residues are part of each CDR3. The D gene is left open where the match is weak. Clone size, where shown, is once, few, many, or a class for clones that have expanded.

TRBJ2-7 | . | TRBD1 | TRBV6-6 | TGTGCCAGCATGGGACAGGGGTCCTACGAGCAGTACTTC | CASMGQGSYEQYF
TRBJ1-5 | . | TRBD1 | TRBV2 | TGTGCCAGCAGTCTTATCGGACAGGTCGGAATACAGCCCCAGCATTTT | CASSLIGQVGIQPQHF
TRBJ2-1 | . | TRBD2 | TRBV10-1 | TGCGCCAGCAGCGCGGGACTAGCGGGGGGGCGCAATGAGCAGTTCTTC | CASSAGLAGGRNEQFF
TRBJ2-7 | few | TRBD1 | TRBV5-1 | TGCGCCAGCAGCTTGGTAATAGGGGGCGGCTACGAGCAGTACTTC | CASSLVIGGGYEQYF
TRBJ2-1 | . | . | TRBV9 | TGTGCCAGCAGCGTATTTGGGACACTGACATACAATGAGCAGTTCTTC | CASSVFGTLTYNEQFF
TRBJ2-2 | . | . | TRBV9 | TGTGCCAGCACCGAGGGGAACACCGGGGAGCTGTTTTTT | CASTEGNTGELFF
TRBJ1-5 | . | . | TRBV19 | TGTGCCAGTCCAGCAGGCCGAAATCAGCCCCAGCATTTT | CASPAGRNQPQHF
TRBJ1-2 | once | . | TRBV27 | TGTGCCAGCAGTTTTTTCCTAGGGGATGGCTACACCTTC | CASSFFLGDGYTF
TRBJ1-2 | . | TRBD1 | TRBV5-1 | TGCGCCAGCAGCTCCTCAGGACGGGTCCAGGGGGATGGCTACACCTTC | CASSSSGRVQGDGYTF
TRBJ1-2 | . | TRBD1 | TRBV7-9 | TGTGCCAGCAGCTTGAGCCGCCAGGGGGCGAACACCTTC | CASSLSRQGANTF
TRBJ2-7 | . | . | TRBV19 | TGTGCCAGTAGTATAAAGGAGGACAGTTACGAGCAGTACTTC | CASSIKEDSYEQYF
TRBJ1-2 | . | . | TRBV2 | TGTGCCAGCAGTGGATCCAGGGGTGGCTATGGCTACACCTTC | CASSGSRGGYGYTF
TRBJ2-3 | few | . | TRBV5-1 | TGCGCCAGCAGCCCGGAGGGGGCCCGCACAGATACGCAGTATTTT | CASSPEGARTDTQYF
TRBJ2-7 | . | TRBD1 | TRBV4-1 | TGCGCCAGCAGCCAAGATCAAGGGGGCGACGAGCAGTACTTC | CASSQDQGGDEQYF
TRBJ2-7 | once | . | TRBV19 | TGTGCCAGTAGTATCCCCTCAGCAGGGTCCTCCTACGAGCAGTACTTC | CASSIPSAGSSYEQYF
TRBJ2-2 | . | TRBD1 | TRBV7-3 | TGTGCCAGCAGCTCGTCCCGGGACAGGGGGCGAACCGGGGAGCTGTTTTTT | CASSSSRDRGRTGELFF
TRBJ2-2 | . | . | TRBV7-9 | TGTGCCAGCAGCCGCCCTGGGGCGTCCCTCAACACCGGGGAGCTGTTTTTT | CASSRPGASLNTGELFF
TRBJ1-1 | . | . | TRBV6-1 | TGTGCCAGCATGGCACAGGCTGGCACTGAAGCTTTCTTT | CASMAQAGTEAFF
TRBJ2-5 | . | TRBD2 | TRBV7-2 | TGTGCCAGCAGCTCGCGAGCGGGAGTGGTGGAGACCCAGTACTTC | CASSSRAGVVETQYF
TRBJ1-2 | . | . | TRBV5-1 | TGCGCCAGCAGCGAACGTTTGGAAACCCAGGGGCGCGGCTACACCTTC | CASSERLETQGRGYTF
TRBJ1-2 | . | . | TRBV5-1 | TGCGCCAGCAGCTTGACAACCGGGACATCCGGCTATGGCTACACCTTC | CASSLTTGTSGYGYTF
TRBJ2-5 | . | TRBD2 | TRBV10-1 | TGCGCCAGCAGGAGACCTCCCGCCGGGACTAGCGGGAGAATAGGGGAGACCCAGTACTTC | CASRRPPAGTSGRIGETQYF
TRBJ1-3 | . | . | TRBV7-9 | TGTGCCAGCAGCTCCCGGGGTCCTGGAAACACCATATATTTT | CASSSRGPGNTIYF
TRBJ1-6 | . | . | TRBV30 | TGTGCCTGGAGGTTAGGCCTCGACAGGATTTCACCCCTCCACTTT | CAWRLGLDRISPLHF
TRBJ2-1 | . | . | TRBV5-6 | TGTGCCAGCAGCTTTTCCCCGGAGAATGAGCAGTTCTTC | CASSFSPENEQFF
TRBJ2-7 | . | . | TRBV30 | TGTGCCTGGCTCCCCGGGACTTCATACGAGCAGTACTTC | CAWLPGTSYEQYF
TRBJ1-2 | once | . | TRBV7-9 | TGTGCCAGCAGCTTAACCAGGGGAGGGGACTATGGCTACACCTTC | CASSLTRGGDYGYTF
TRBJ2-7 | few | TRBD1 | TRBV7-2 | TGTGCCAGCAGCTTATTGGGACAGGCTACCTACGAGCAGTACTTC | CASSLLGQATYEQYF
TRBJ2-5 | . | TRBD2 | TRBV7-2 | TGTGCCAGCAGATCTCAATGGGGGAGGGGAGAGACCCAGTACTTC | CASRSQWGRGETQYF
TRBJ1-1 | . | TRBD1 | TRBV29-1 | TGCAGCGTTGTAGGGGGCCCTATGAACACTGAAGCTTTCTTT | CSVVGGPMNTEAFF
TRBJ2-7 | . | TRBD1 | TRBV19 | TGTGCCAGTAGTATCTCGGCAGGGGGCCACTACGAGCAGTACTTC | CASSISAGGHYEQYF
TRBJ1-2 | once | TRBD1 | TRBV29-1 | TGCAGCGTGGGACAGGGTAGAGGTGGCTACACCTTC | CSVGQGRGGYTF
TRBJ1-5 | . | . | TRBV21-1 | TGTGCCAGCAGCAAAGCGAGGGGGCTAGCCGAGAATAATAGCAATCAGCCCCAGCATTTT | CASSKARGLAENNSNQPQHF
TRBJ2-1 | once | TRBD2 | TRBV19 | TGTGCCAGTAGTGGCCTAGCGGGGGTGAGGAGCTCCTACAATGAGCAGTTCTTC | CASSGLAGVRSSYNEQFF
TRBJ2-6 | . | . | TRBV11-2 | TGTGCCAGCAGCTTAGCCAGGGGCTCTGGGGCCAACGTCCTGACTTTC | CASSLARGSGANVLTF
TRBJ1-5 | . | TRBD1 | TRBV19 | TGTGCCAGTAAACACGGGACAGGGGTTGCGGGACAGCCCCAGCATTTT | CASKHGTGVAGQPQHF
TRBJ1-2 | once | TRBD1 | TRBV28 | TGTGCCAGCAGCTCCACCGGGACAGGGGGCGAAGTAGGCTATGGCTACACCTTC | CASSSTGTGGEVGYGYTF
TRBJ1-2 | few | . | TRBV15 | TGTGCCACCAGCAGAGATGCGGGGGCTGGCTACACCTTC | CATSRDAGAGYTF
TRBJ2-1 | once | TRBD1 | TRBV25-1 | TGTGCCAGCAGTGGGGTTAGGACAGGGGTGCACAATGAGCAGTTCTTC | CASSGVRTGVHNEQFF
TRBJ2-1 | . | TRBD2 | TRBV27 | TGTGCCAGCAGTTTGGGGAGCGGGAGGTTGGATGAGCAGTTCTTC | CASSLGSGRLDEQFF
TRBJ1-3 | few | TRBD1 | TRBV6-5 | TGTGCCAGCAGTACCGGACAGGGGCCTGGAAACACCATATATTTT | CASSTGQGPGNTIYF
TRBJ2-2 | . | . | TRBV27 | TGTGCCAGCACCTCAGTGGGGGCAAACACCGGGGAGCTGTTTTTT | CASTSVGANTGELFF
TRBJ2-4 | . | . | TRBV21-1 | TGTGCCAGCACCGAAGGCGAGGACAGCGCAGCCAAAAACATTCAGTACTTC | CASTEGEDSAAKNIQYF
TRBJ1-2 | . | . | TRBV28 | TGTGCCAGCAGTTTTGCAGGGATCTATGGCTACACCTTC | CASSFAGIYGYTF
TRBJ2-3 | . | . | TRBV29-1 | TGCAGCGTTGAAGGGGGTCCATCCGGGCCAGGGGGCACAGATACGCAGTATTTT | CSVEGGPSGPGGTDTQYF
TRBJ2-5 | . | TRBD2 | TRBV19 | TGTGCCAGTAGTATAGGCGGGAGGTCCCAAGAGACCCAGTACTTC | CASSIGGRSQETQYF
TRBJ1-2 | few | TRBD1 | TRBV7-9 | TGTGCCAGCAGTTCCAGACAGGGGGTCGAGTATGGCTACACCTTC | CASSSRQGVEYGYTF
TRBJ2-5 | few | . | TRBV28 | TGTGCCAGCAGTTTTAAATTAGGGGGGGGACAGGATCAAGAGACCCAGTACTTC | CASSFKLGGGQDQETQYF
TRBJ2-2 | few | . | TRBV30 | TGTGCCTGGAGTGTTGCTACCGGCCGGGTGCTGTTTTTT | CAWSVATGRVLFF
TRBJ1-1 | . | TRBD1 | TRBV30 | TGTGCCTGGAGTATTAAATCAGGGGGGTCCCATCGAGCTTTCTTT | CAWSIKSGGSHRAFF
TRBJ1-1 | few | . | TRBV7-6 | TGTGCCAGCAGCTTATCAGGGTCAAATAGAGCTTTCTTT | CASSLSGSNRAFF